This entry describes one T cell receptor beta chain. Its antigen is still unknown. These data originate in a study of cytomegalovirus exposure and HLA in healthy donors. Trimming removed 0 bases at V and 2 bases at J, with 11 bases between. This CDR3 contains 16 residues. Germline CDR1 reads LGHNA; CDR2 reads YSLEER. Study observations and caveats: Common viral pathogens (according to a later analysis) appeared linked to several of the most significant clusters. Fewer N-insertions (relative to the 666-donor mean) were reportedly seen in an Asian-associated ancestry cluster in a later analysis.

The primer mix had 60 Vbeta and 13 Jbeta primers. Only in-frame clones appear in the TCRdb table, and some are missing; sequencing was by immunoSEQ multiplex PCR. The sample holds 160,000 or so clones, around 80% seen once. J is TRBJ2-4 and V is TRBV4-3, with a possible D match to TRBD1 (6 bases). The sample comprised PBMCs. This sequence was found in a male donor in good health and CMV-seronegative. The CDR3 nucleotides read TGCGCCAGCAGCCAAGATCTCGGACAGACCAAAAACATTCAGTACTTC. Amino acid sequence: CASSQDLGQTKNIQYF.